The 15 T cell receptor beta chains presented below share a single source sample, sequenced in a study of blood T cells in healthy people across ages (dated by TCRdb to about 2015). Preparation of the library involved 5' RACE. Instrument on record: Illumina HiSeq 2500. The second PCR ran for roughly 7 to 12 cycles and used a J-beta primer mix along with a sample-barcoded 5' primer. The public sequencing data were trimmed at Q25 with fastp and processed into clonotypes with MiXCR by TCRdb, which kept only in-frame beta chains. Every entry covers one CDR3 protein and lists the most common genes and DNA from its rows. Across this sample there are roughly 860,000 distinct CDR3 sequences, with approximately 59% seen only once. The top ten hold approximately 30% of the sample. Sequencing was performed on blood. The source of these receptors is a man aged 25-40 years in good health.

This clonotype showed up just a few times. The CDR3 is CATSREGGSSDEQFF. As DNA, the CDR3 is TGTGCCACCAGCAGGGAAGGCGGGTCAAGCGATGAGCAGTTCTTC. This chain links TRBV15 with TRBJ2-1, with D possibly matching TRBD2 (5 bases). The CDR3 runs 15 residues. From germline, CDR1 is LNHNV and CDR2 YYDKDF (reference sequence). Trimming stripped 3 bases from V and 8 bases from J, with 17 bases between.

The chain joins TRBV2 to TRBJ2-1; 9 nucleotides line up with TRBD1. This CDR3 has 15 amino acids. In germline, CDR1 is SNHLY, CDR2 FYNNEI. The J segment lost 6 bases and the V segment lost 7 bases, leaving 10 bases of the junction unmatched. Here the CDR3 DNA reads TGTGCCAGCATGGTACAGGGGGCGCAGTTCAATGAGCAGTTCTTC. Residues: CASMVQGAQFNEQFF.

J is TRBJ2-5 and V is TRBV4-2, with D possibly TRBD2 on 7 matching bases. V lost 0 bases and J lost 5, with 16 bases in between. Germline V gives CDR1 LGHNA, CDR2 YNFKEQ. The CDR3 spans 16 residues. The CDR3: CASSQDPRGGAETQYF. CDR3 coding DNA: TGTGCCAGCAGCCAAGACCCTAGGGGGGGGGCGGAGACCCAGTACTTC.

The genes are TRBV9 and TRBJ2-3; D call uncertain. Trimming took 4 bases from V and 4 from J, leaving 16 bases between them. CDR1 SGDLS and CDR2 YYNGEE come from the germline V gene. The length of the CDR3 is 15 residues. The CDR3 protein is CASSSRAPMADTQYF. The CDR3 DNA is TGTGCCAGCAGCTCCCGGGCCCCTATGGCAGATACGCAGTATTTT.

J is TRBJ2-5 and V is TRBV20-1; 10 bases agree with TRBD2. The CDR3 runs to 14 residues. The germline V gene encodes CDR1 DFQATT and CDR2 SNEGSKA (reference sequence). J gave up 5 bases and V 2 bases, and 5 bases lay outside the gene matches. In DNA form, the CDR3 reads TGCAGTGCTAGATTAGCGGGGGGAAGGGAGACCCAGTACTTC. Its protein product is CSARLAGGRETQYF.

The chain links TRBV2 to TRBJ2-2; D unclear. Germline CDR1 is SNHLY and CDR2 is FYNNEI. This CDR3 has 14 residues. Between the trimmed V and J ends, which lost 1 base and 1 base, there was a span of 4 bases. CDR3: CASSEEQNTGELFF. The CDR3 DNA is TGTGCCAGCAGTGAAGAACAGAACACCGGGGAGCTGTTTTTT.

The V and J genes are TRBV7-3 and TRBJ2-5; 8 bases align to TRBD1. The J call could be wrong; TRBJ2-7 is a better fit for the DNA end. Looked up from germline, CDR1 is SGHTA and CDR2 is FQGTGA. The CDR3 runs 15 residues. As DNA, the CDR3 is TGTGCCAGCAGCCGAAGTCTGACAGGGGAGAACGAGCAGTACTTC. This translates into CASSRSLTGENEQYF.

Remarks on this clonotype: Since a much larger clone is just one base distant, this may be a read error. The chain couples TRBV4-2 to TRBJ2-5; tentative D call: TRBD1 (7 bases). V lost 1 base to trimming and J lost 5 bases, with 14 bases between them. The germline CDR1 and CDR2 sequences are LGHNA and YNFKEQ. The CDR3 consists of 15 residues. CDR3 amino acids: CASSQGQGGAETQYF. The CDR3 bases are TGTGCCAGCAGCCAAGGGCAGGGGGGCGCCGAGACCCAGTACTTC.

The genes are TRBV25-1 and TRBJ2-2; no clear D gene. CDR1 and CDR2 from the germline V gene are MGHDK and SYGVNS. Trimming cost V 3 bases and J 1 base, with 3 bases left between them. The CDR3 length is 13 residues. The CDR3 nucleotides read TGTGCCAGCAGTGATCGGAACACCGGGGAGCTGTTTTTT. As protein: CASSDRNTGELFF.

The CDR3 bases are TGTGCCAGCAGTCCTTGGACAGGGTTCACTGGGGCCAACGTCCTGACTTTC. Protein sequence: CASSPWTGFTGANVLTF. The gene calls are TRBV6-2 or TRBV6-3 and TRBJ2-6; 8 bases map to TRBD1. CDR1 is MNHEY and CDR2 is SVGEGT in the germline V gene. The V gene end was trimmed by 5 bases and the J gene end by 2 bases; junction bases not matched to a gene: 8. The CDR3 contains 17 residues.

This clonotype was seen a handful of times. This may come from a read error, since a much larger clone is one base off. The rearrangement uses TRBV5-1 and TRBJ2-5; the D gene is possibly TRBD1 (6 bases). The CDR3 spans 16 residues. Trimming took 2 bases from V and 1 from J, leaving 15 bases between them. Germline-derived CDR1 and CDR2 are SGHRS and YFSETQ. The DNA of the CDR3 is TGCGCCAGCAGCTTTACAGGCAGGGGTTTCCAAGAGACCCAGTACTTC. Translation gives CASSFTGRGFQETQYF.

J is TRBJ2-1 and V is TRBV7-2; 12 bases align to TRBD2. Germline CDR1 reads SGHTA; CDR2 reads FQGNSA. Germline trimming cut 5 bases from V and 7 bases from J; bases unmatched to any gene: 15. The CDR3 loop spans 18 amino acids. The CDR3 spells CASSIGTSGSLYGNEQFF. The CDR3 bases are TGTGCCAGCAGCATAGGGACTAGCGGGTCTCTCTATGGGAATGAGCAGTTCTTC.

CDR3 sequence: CASRPTSGPGDTQYF. DNA for the CDR3: TGTGCCAGCAGACCGACTAGCGGGCCGGGGGATACGCAGTATTTT. J is TRBJ2-3 and V is TRBV12-3 or TRBV12-4, with 10 bases fitting TRBD2. The CDR3 loop spans 15 amino acids. The V gene end was trimmed by 6 bases and the J gene end by 6 bases; junction bases not matched to a gene: 9.

In its sample, this clonotype was seen a few times. The rearrangement links TRBV2 to TRBJ1-2; perhaps TRBD1 as D (5 bases). The CDR3 covers 11 residues. V was cut by 8 bases and J by 5 bases, with 9 bases left in between. In germline, CDR1 is SNHLY, CDR2 FYNNEI. This CDR3 reads CASGWGYGYTF. The CDR3 DNA reads as TGTGCCAGCGGTTGGGGGTATGGCTACACCTTC.

This chain uses TRBV29-1 with TRBJ2-3; TRBD1 is a possible D gene (5 bases). The V end was cut by 4 bases, the J end by 1 base, with 12 bases between. CDR3 length: 14 residues. Germline V lookup: CDR1 SQVTM, CDR2 ANQGSEA. CDR3: CSVVKDTRTDTQYF. CDR3 DNA: TGCAGCGTTGTTAAGGACACACGCACAGATACGCAGTATTTT.